A selection of T cell receptor beta chains follows, all from one sample in a study of tumor-infiltrating lymphocytes in primary liver carcinoma. TCRdb called the multiplex PCR reads again in MiXCR, with one record for every CDR3 protein. The repertoire holds about 320,000 distinct CDR3 sequences, with 55% to 65% as singletons. Sequences were obtained from peripheral blood. Receptor source: a man aged 40-49 years with primary liver carcinoma and hepatitis B virus infection. Each CDR3 is given with its conserved first and last residue. Fields, in order: clone size, J gene, V gene, D gene, CDR3 DNA, CDR3 protein. A D gene is named only where the DNA matches it firmly. A row's size may be missing; if present it is once, few, many or a size class.

>-|TRBJ2-5|TRBV4-1|TRBD2
TGCGCCAGCAGCCAATCAGTACTAGCGGGTACCTGGGGGGAGACCCAGTACTTC
CASSQSVLAGTWGETQYF
>-|TRBJ1-4|TRBV4-1|-
TGCGCCAGCAGCCAAGAGAGGGGGGCGCTTGGGGAAAAACTGTTTTTT
CASSQERGALGEKLFF
>few|TRBJ2-7|TRBV7-9|TRBD1
TGTGCCAGCGACAGGGGCGGGGAAGCCTACGAGCAGTACTTC
CASDRGGEAYEQYF
>-|TRBJ2-7|TRBV6-1|TRBD1
TGTGCCAGCAGTGACCCTCTAAGGGGGACAGTCTCCTACGAGCAGTACTTC
CASSDPLRGTVSYEQYF
>-|TRBJ1-1|TRBV30|-
TGTGCCTGGAGTGTCATGGTGTCTGAAGCTTTCTTT
CAWSVMVSEAFF
>few|TRBJ2-1|TRBV5-1|-
TGCGCCAGCAGCCCTGACGGGAGCTCCTACAATGAGCAGTTCTTC
CASSPDGSSYNEQFF
>-|TRBJ2-6|TRBV11-2|TRBD1
TGTGCCAGCAGCTTAGATCGGGCAGGGGGCAACGTCCTGACTTTC
CASSLDRAGGNVLTF
>many|TRBJ2-1|TRBV6-1|-
TGTGCCAGCAGGGAGGGCTATGAGCAGTTCTTC
CASREGYEQFF
>-|TRBJ1-4|TRBV29-1|-
TGCAGCGTTAAAGTAGGGTGGCCTAATGAAAAACTGTTTTTT
CSVKVGWPNEKLFF
>-|TRBJ2-1|TRBV5-1|TRBD1
TGCGCCAGCAGCTTTGGCGGGACAGGCTCCTACAATGAGCAGTTCTTC
CASSFGGTGSYNEQFF
>many|TRBJ2-1|TRBV4-2|-
TGTGCCAGCAGCCAAGATGGGGGGACCGATCACAATGAGCAGTTCTTC
CASSQDGGTDHNEQFF
>few|TRBJ2-5|TRBV28|-
TGTGCCAGCAGGGAGGGGGCAGGGATGGAGACCCAGTACTTC
CASREGAGMETQYF
>-|TRBJ2-7|TRBV29-1|TRBD2
TGCGGCGTTGGGATGGCGGGAGGGCCAGAGGATGCGCGGCACGAGCAATACTTC
CGVGMAGGPEDARHEQYF
>many|TRBJ1-5|TRBV29-1|-
TGCAGCGTTATTAGTCAGAGCAATCAGCCCCAGCATTTT
CSVISQSNQPQHF
>-|TRBJ2-3|TRBV30|-
TGTGCCTGGAATTTAGGGTTCCTCACAAATACGCAGTATTTT
CAWNLGFLTNTQYF
>few|TRBJ2-7|TRBV28|TRBD1
TGTGCCAGCAACTCTCCCTCCGGGACAGGGGGGTACGAGCAGTACTTC
CASNSPSGTGGYEQYF